Listed below are T cell receptor beta chains from one sample, sequenced in a study of CD4+ T cells in melanoma. The data were produced by immunoSEQ multiplex PCR, yet TCRdb's version contains in-frame clones alone and is incomplete. The sample has about 21,000 clones, around 78% seen once. The receptor source for this set is a human donor with melanoma. Each CDR3 is given without its conserved first and last residue. Each record gives: CDR3 length, J gene, V gene, CDR3 protein.

15	TRBJ2-7	TRBV6-1	ASSGGGLRRGDDEQY
17	TRBJ2-2	TRBV5-1	ASSLAFSPDRVQTGELF
11	TRBJ1-2	TRBV9	ASSWTPNYGYT
11	TRBJ1-5	TRBV10-3	AISGGANQPQH
14	TRBJ2-2	TRBV5-4	ASSHYKGGGTGELF
9	TRBJ2-1	TRBV5-1	ASSVGDEQF
15	TRBJ2-1	TRBV5-1	ASSWTSGAIRSTEQF
13	TRBJ2-1	TRBV13	ASSRAGANYNEQF
12	TRBJ1-6	TRBV27	ASSSRRGISPLH
11	TRBJ1-1	TRBV15	ATSRAANTEAF
14	TRBJ1-2	TRBV27	ASSLSRGWSNYGYT
12	TRBJ2-3	TRBV29-1	SVERQGSTDTQY
10	TRBJ1-1	TRBV2	ASRVTGYEAF
11	TRBJ1-5	TRBV30	AWSAGSNHPQH
12	TRBJ2-3	TRBV6-1	ASRNRGSTDTQY
12	TRBJ1-4	TRBV7-9	ASSRTGWGEKLF
14	TRBJ2-2	TRBV7-9	ASSLGGQGKTGELF
13	TRBJ1-4	TRBV6-5	ASRSIWATNEKLF
12	TRBJ1-1	TRBV5-5	ASSFGRGNTEAF
11	TRBJ1-2	TRBV5-4	ASSRSGGDGYT
13	TRBJ2-7	TRBV11-1	ASSFRGGSSYEQY
14	TRBJ1-2	TRBV6-5	ASSFRDSSSTYGYT
11	TRBJ1-1	TRBV14	ASSHGLNTEAF
11	TRBJ2-7	TRBV11-2	ASSSAPTVEQY
9	TRBJ2-1	TRBV6-6	ASTANNEQF
12	TRBJ2-5	TRBV5-1	ASSLGQMSETQY
13	TRBJ2-7	TRBV6-7	ASSSPTGMLNEQY
12	TRBJ2-7	TRBV5-5	ASSHPGLPYEQY
13	TRBJ1-3	TRBV29-1	SVSGTDFSGNTIY
12	TRBJ1-4	TRBV2	ASRGGWASGKLF
9	TRBJ2-5	TRBV6-5	ASTFKETQY